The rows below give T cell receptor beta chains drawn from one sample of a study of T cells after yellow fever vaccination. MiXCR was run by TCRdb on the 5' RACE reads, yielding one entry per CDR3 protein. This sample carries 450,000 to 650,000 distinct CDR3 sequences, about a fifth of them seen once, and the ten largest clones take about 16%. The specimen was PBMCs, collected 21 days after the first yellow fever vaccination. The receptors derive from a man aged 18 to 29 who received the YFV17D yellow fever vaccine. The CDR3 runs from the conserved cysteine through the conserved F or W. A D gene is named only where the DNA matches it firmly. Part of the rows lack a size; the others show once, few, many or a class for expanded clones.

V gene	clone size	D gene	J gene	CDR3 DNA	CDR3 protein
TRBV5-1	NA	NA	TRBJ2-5	TGCGCCAGCAGCGAATACGCAGGGGTAGGGGAGACCCAGTACTTC	CASSEYAGVGETQYF
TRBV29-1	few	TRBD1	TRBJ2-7	TGCAGCGTTGAGACGGGACAGGGTCACTACGAGCAGTACTTC	CSVETGQGHYEQYF
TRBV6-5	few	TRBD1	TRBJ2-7	TGTGCCAGCAGCCGACGGGACAGCTTCTACGAGCAGTACTTC	CASSRRDSFYEQYF
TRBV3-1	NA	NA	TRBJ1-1	TGTGCCAGCACCACTCAGGGGAACACTGAAGCTTTCTTT	CASTTQGNTEAFF
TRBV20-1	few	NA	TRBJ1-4	TGCGCCTACACAGGGACCGAAGAACTGTTTTTT	CAYTGTEELFF
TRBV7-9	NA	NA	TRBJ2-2	TGTGCCAGCAGCTTCAACCCTAGCACCGGGGAGCTGTTTTTT	CASSFNPSTGELFF
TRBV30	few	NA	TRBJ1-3	TGTGCCTGGAGTGTAAGCGGGGGAAACACCATATATTTT	CAWSVSGGNTIYF
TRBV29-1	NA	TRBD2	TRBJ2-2	TGCAGCGCTCTATCCGGGGAGGGCGGGGAGCTGTTTTTT	CSALSGEGGELFF
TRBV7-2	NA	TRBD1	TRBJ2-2	TGTGCCAGCAGCTTACTCTGGGGACAGGGGATGGCCGGGGAGCTGTTTTTT	CASSLLWGQGMAGELFF
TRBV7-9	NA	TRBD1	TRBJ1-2	TGTGCCAGCAGCTTAGGCCGTTCAGGGGGCTTTGGCTATGGCTACACCTTC	CASSLGRSGGFGYGYTF
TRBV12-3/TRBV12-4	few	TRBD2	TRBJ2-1	TGTGCCAGCAGTTTAAGACTAGCGGGGAACAATGAGCAGTTCTTC	CASSLRLAGNNEQFF